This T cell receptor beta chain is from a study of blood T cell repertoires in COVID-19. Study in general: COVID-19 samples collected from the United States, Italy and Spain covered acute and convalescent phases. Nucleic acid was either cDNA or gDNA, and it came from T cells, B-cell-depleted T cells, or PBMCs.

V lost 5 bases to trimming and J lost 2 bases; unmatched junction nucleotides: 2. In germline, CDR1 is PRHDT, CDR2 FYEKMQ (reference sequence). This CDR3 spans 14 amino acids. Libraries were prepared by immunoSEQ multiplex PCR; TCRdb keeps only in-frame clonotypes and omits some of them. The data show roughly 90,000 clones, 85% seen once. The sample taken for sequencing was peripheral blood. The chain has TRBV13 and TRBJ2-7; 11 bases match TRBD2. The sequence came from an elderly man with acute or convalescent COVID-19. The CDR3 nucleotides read TGTGCCAGCAGCACTAGCGGGAGAGCCTACGAGCAGTACTTC. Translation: CASSTSGRAYEQYF.